The TCR beta chain under discussion was sequenced for a study of beta chain features in type 1 diabetes. Study in general: Summed over all samples, the examined sorted cells came to 100 million to 130 million. Study-wide points: Shorter TCRB CDR3s, moderately but significantly so, were found in Type 1 diabetes patients in all four CD4+ subsets. Within the patient group, naive, central memory and Treg TCRB repertoires appeared more similar to each other than within healthy donors.

Notes on this clone: Its antigen is currently unknown.

The study reverse transcribed the entire isolated RNA, so it sequenced expressed TCRB transcripts. Regulatory, naive and central memory T cell samples averaged around 3.6 million reads. Produced via immunoSEQ multiplex PCR; TCRdb's table is partial and in-frame only. The sample holds approximately 170,000 clones, approximately 8% seen once. This CDR3 contains 14 residues. V was clipped by 4 bases and J by 5 bases; unmatched bases: 5. Germline V gives CDR1 SGHRS, CDR2 YFSETQ. The receptor comes from a man younger than 30 with type 1 diabetes. V usage is TRBV5-1 and J usage is TRBJ2-1; TRBD1 matches at 8 bases. Sequenced input: central memory CD4+ T cells from blood. DNA of the CDR3: TGCGCCAGCAGCCGGGGACAGGCCCACAATGAGCAGTTCTTC. Its protein is CASSRGQAHNEQFF.